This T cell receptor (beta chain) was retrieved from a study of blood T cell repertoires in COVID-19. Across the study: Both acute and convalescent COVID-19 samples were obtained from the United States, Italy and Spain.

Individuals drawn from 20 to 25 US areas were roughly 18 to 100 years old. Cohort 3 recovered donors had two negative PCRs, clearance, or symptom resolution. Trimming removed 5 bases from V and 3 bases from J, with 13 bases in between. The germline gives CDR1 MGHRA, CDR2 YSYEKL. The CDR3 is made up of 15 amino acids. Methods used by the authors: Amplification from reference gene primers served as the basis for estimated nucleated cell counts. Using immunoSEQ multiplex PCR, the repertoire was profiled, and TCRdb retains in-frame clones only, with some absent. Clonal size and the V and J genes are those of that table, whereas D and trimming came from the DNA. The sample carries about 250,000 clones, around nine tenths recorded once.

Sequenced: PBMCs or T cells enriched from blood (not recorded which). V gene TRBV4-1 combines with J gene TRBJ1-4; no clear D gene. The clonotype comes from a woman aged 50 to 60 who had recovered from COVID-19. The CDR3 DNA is TGCGCCAGCAGCGACCCCCGGGGATCTAATGAAAAACTGTTTTTT. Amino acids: CASSDPRGSNEKLFF.